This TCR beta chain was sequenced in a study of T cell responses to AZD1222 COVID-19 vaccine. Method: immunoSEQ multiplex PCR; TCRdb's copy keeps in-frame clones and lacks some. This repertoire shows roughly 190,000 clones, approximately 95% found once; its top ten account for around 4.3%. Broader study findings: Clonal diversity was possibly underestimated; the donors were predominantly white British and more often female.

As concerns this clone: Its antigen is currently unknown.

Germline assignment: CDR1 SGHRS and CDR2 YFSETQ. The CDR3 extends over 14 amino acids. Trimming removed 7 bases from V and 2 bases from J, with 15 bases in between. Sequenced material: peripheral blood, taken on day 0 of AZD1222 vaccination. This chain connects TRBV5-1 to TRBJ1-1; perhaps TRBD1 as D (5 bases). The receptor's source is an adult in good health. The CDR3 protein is CASRAGTHNTEAFF. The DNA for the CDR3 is TGCGCCAGCCGCGCGGGGACCCACAACACTGAAGCTTTCTTT.